This is a list of T cell receptor beta chains from one sample in a study of regulatory T cells in long-lasting Graves disease. Via MiXCR, TCRdb re-called the multiplex PCR reads, giving one row per CDR3 protein. The repertoire holds 400,000 to 500,000 distinct CDR3 sequences, with more than 13% as singletons. These data were also reused for a study on T cells in Graves' hyperthyroidism and ophthalmopathy.

Sequences were derived from peripheral blood mononuclear cells (PBMCs), sampled at new diagnosis, from a patient treated with antithyroid drugs. The receptor set was obtained from a woman aged 30 to 39 with Graves disease. Both conserved end residues are part of each CDR3. Each record gives: CDR3 DNA, CDR3 protein, clone size, D gene, J gene, V gene. A D gene is named only where the DNA matches it firmly. Clone size appears in some rows only: once, few, many, or a class for an expanded clone.

TGTGCCAGCAGTCAGTTAGCGGGAGGGCCCCGGGGAGAGACCCAGTACTTC CASSQLAGGPRGETQYF NA TRBD2 TRBJ2-5 TRBV27
TGTGCCAGCAGCTCACCCGGACAAACCTACGAGCAGTACTTC CASSSPGQTYEQYF many NA TRBJ2-7 TRBV7-6
TGTGCCAGCTCACGCTCCGGGACAGGGGACACTGAAGCTTTCTTT CASSRSGTGDTEAFF many TRBD1 TRBJ1-1 TRBV18
TGCAGTGCTTCTCATGGGGGGAATGAAAAACTGTTTTTT CSASHGGNEKLFF NA NA TRBJ1-4 TRBV20-1
TGTGCCAGTAGTATCACAGCGGGAGGAGGCTACAATGAGCAGTTCTTC CASSITAGGGYNEQFF few TRBD2 TRBJ2-1 TRBV19
TGCAGTGCTAGGCTAGGTGCCACCGGGGAGCTGTTTTTT CSARLGATGELFF many NA TRBJ2-2 TRBV20-1
TGTGCCAGCAGCTTAACGGGGCGGGGTAGCAATCAGCCCCAGCATTTT CASSLTGRGSNQPQHF few NA TRBJ1-5 TRBV5-6
TGTGCCAGCAGTTCCCCTAGCGGGAGGGCCATTGAGGGGGAGCTGTTTTTT CASSSPSGRAIEGELFF few TRBD2 TRBJ2-2 TRBV27
TGTGCCAGCAGACCGGGACTACCCTGGGCCAGAAACATTCAGTACTTC CASRPGLPWARNIQYF NA TRBD2 TRBJ2-4 TRBV12-3/TRBV12-4
TGTGCCAGCAGTTTTCGGATTAGGACTAGTAGAGATGAGCAGTTCTTC CASSFRIRTSRDEQFF many TRBD2 TRBJ2-1 TRBV28
TGTGCCAGTAGTAGGACCTGGACAGGGGGCAATGAGCAGTTCTTC CASSRTWTGGNEQFF few TRBD1 TRBJ2-1 TRBV19
TGTGCCAGCAGTTTATTGGACGGCAATCAGCCCCAGCATTTT CASSLLDGNQPQHF few NA TRBJ1-5 TRBV12-3/TRBV12-4
TGTGCCACCAGTGACACCGACAGGGTACGGCAGTACTTC CATSDTDRVRQYF many TRBD1 TRBJ2-7 TRBV24-1
TGTGCCAGCACCCCGACGGACAGCCTAGAAGCTTTCTTT CASTPTDSLEAFF many NA TRBJ1-1 TRBV7-9
TGTGCCAGCAGCGAGCAGGCAGGGAATAATTCACCCCTCCACTTT CASSEQAGNNSPLHF many NA TRBJ1-6 TRBV9
TGTGCCACCAGGGACCTGGGGGGACAGGGGGTTGAAAAACTGTTTTTT CATRDLGGQGVEKLFF many TRBD1 TRBJ1-4 TRBV15
TGTGCCAGCAGTGAAAGGATACAGGGAGGCACTGAAGCTTTCTTT CASSERIQGGTEAFF many NA TRBJ1-1 TRBV2
TGTGCCAGCAGCTTAGAATCCCCCGGGTCGGAGCAGTACTTC CASSLESPGSEQYF many NA TRBJ2-7 TRBV7-8
TGCAGTGCCGACCGACTAGCGGGAGGGCCAAATACGCAGTATTTT CSADRLAGGPNTQYF few TRBD2 TRBJ2-3 TRBV20-1
TGTGCCAGCAGTGAATGGACTAGCGGGAGTGGCACAGATACGCAGTATTTT CASSEWTSGSGTDTQYF few TRBD2 TRBJ2-3 TRBV25-1
TGTGCCACCAGCAGAGGGGGACTAGCGGGAGTGGCAGATACGCAGTATTTT CATSRGGLAGVADTQYF many TRBD2 TRBJ2-3 TRBV15
TGTGCCAGCAGCCCATCAGCGGGACCCTACAATGAGCAGTTCTTC CASSPSAGPYNEQFF many TRBD2 TRBJ2-1 TRBV7-9
TGTGCCAGCAGTGAACTACGGGACTTCGGGGAGCTGTTTTTT CASSELRDFGELFF few NA TRBJ2-2 TRBV25-1
TGTGCCAGCAGTGGAACAAACAGGGTAGCTCAGTTCTTC CASSGTNRVAQFF once NA TRBJ2-1 TRBV6-2/TRBV6-3
TGTGCCAGCGCGGGATCCTTGACCGGGGAGCTGTTTTTT CASAGSLTGELFF NA NA TRBJ2-2 TRBV12-3/TRBV12-4
TGTGCCAGCAGCCAAGGTGTGACAGGACTAGCCAAAAACATTCAGTACTTC CASSQGVTGLAKNIQYF many NA TRBJ2-4 TRBV3-1
TGTGCCTCCAACGGACAGGCGACGGCTAACTATGGCTACACCTTC CASNGQATANYGYTF NA TRBD1 TRBJ1-2 TRBV19
TGTGCCAGCAGCGTAGCGGGACAGATCCAAGAGACCCAGTACTTC CASSVAGQIQETQYF many TRBD1 TRBJ2-5 TRBV9
TGCAGCGTTGATTTCGGGGTGGCTGTCCAAGAGACCCAGTACTTC CSVDFGVAVQETQYF many NA TRBJ2-5 TRBV29-1
TGCGCCAGCAGCTTGGGTGGCAGGGAAGCTTTCTTT CASSLGGREAFF many NA TRBJ1-1 TRBV5-1
TGTGCCAGCAGTCTCGGGGGGACTCAGCCCTACGAGCAGTACTTC CASSLGGTQPYEQYF many TRBD2 TRBJ2-7 TRBV6-1
TGTGCCAGCAGTCCTAGCGGGAGGGCCTCTGAGCAGTTCTTC CASSPSGRASEQFF many TRBD2 TRBJ2-1 TRBV6-1
TGCGCCAGCAGCCAAGATCCCTTCAATGAGCAGTTCTTC CASSQDPFNEQFF many NA TRBJ2-1 TRBV4-1
TGCAGTGCTAGGGAATTTGGGACTAGCGGGTACGAGCAGTACTTC CSAREFGTSGYEQYF NA TRBD2 TRBJ2-7 TRBV20-1
TGTGCCAGCAGTTTCGGTTGGCGGGATTTCTCGTATTTT CASSFGWRDFSYF NA NA TRBJ2-3 TRBV27
TGTGCCAGCGGGGGTGGAGCCGGGGGAAACTACGAGCAGTACTTC CASGGGAGGNYEQYF few NA TRBJ2-7 TRBV7-3
TGTGCCAGCAGTTACGATACCCACAGGGGGCCCTACGAGCAGTACTTC CASSYDTHRGPYEQYF many TRBD1 TRBJ2-7 TRBV6-2/TRBV6-3